This TCR beta chain was profiled in a study of T cells in Graves' hyperthyroidism and ophthalmopathy. The study excluded patients with uncontrolled infection, other autoimmune disease, pregnancy or lactation. Source material for PBMCs was 10 ml fresh peripheral blood. Amplified regions were TCR beta CDR3 sequences from RNA transcripts. TCR CDR3 underwent first-round RT-PCR with the HTBI primer set. TCRdb used MiXCR to reprocess the multiplex PCR reads, holding one entry per CDR3 protein. The data show a few hundred thousand distinct CDR3 sequences, with 15% to 19% seen just once and about 7% held by the top ten. V was pared by 5 bases and J by 4 bases, with 12 bases between. Per germline, CDR1 SGHRS and CDR2 YFSETQ. The CDR3 extends over 14 amino acids.

This clonotype was sampled from a woman aged 25 to 39 with Graves' hyperthyroidism. The source material was blood. This chain connects TRBV5-1 to TRBJ1-4; TRBD1 might be the D (6 bases). The CDR3 spells CASSKGQLNEKLFF. The CDR3, as DNA: TGCGCCAGCAGTAAAGGACAGCTTAATGAAAAACTGTTTTTT. Full variable domain (rest looked up from reference TRBV5-1 and TRBJ1-4): KAGVTQTPRYLIKTRGQQVTLSCSPISGHRSVSWYQQTPGQGLQFLFEYFSETQRNKGNFPGRFSGRQFSNSRSEMNVSTLELGDSALYLCASSKGQLNEKLFFGSGTQLSVL.